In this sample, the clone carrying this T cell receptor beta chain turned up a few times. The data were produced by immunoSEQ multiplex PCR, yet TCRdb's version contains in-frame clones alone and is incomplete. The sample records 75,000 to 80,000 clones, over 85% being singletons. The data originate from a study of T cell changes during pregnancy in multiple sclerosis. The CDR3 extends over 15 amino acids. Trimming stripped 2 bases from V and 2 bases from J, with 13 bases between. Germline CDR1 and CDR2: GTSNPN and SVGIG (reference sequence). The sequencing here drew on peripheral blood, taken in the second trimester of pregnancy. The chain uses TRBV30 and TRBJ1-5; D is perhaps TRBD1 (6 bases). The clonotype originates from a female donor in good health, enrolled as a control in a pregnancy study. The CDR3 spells CAWSPPPGGNQPQHF. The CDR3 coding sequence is TGTGCCTGGAGTCCCCCCCCAGGGGGCAATCAGCCCCAGCATTTT.